This T cell receptor (beta chain) was sequenced in a study of CD8+ T cells in alopecia areata (dated by TCRdb to between 2018 and 2020). In terms of the full investigation: Treated patients were enrolled in an open-label pilot trial of oral tofacitinib, 5 to 10 mg twice daily, for moderate-to-severe alopecia areata. In humans, TCRbeta sequencing was performed on scalp tissue and on sorted CD4+ and CD8+ peripheral blood T cells from healthy controls and from patients with patchy or totalis/universalis alopecia areata. immunoSEQ multiplex PCR using 35 Vbeta forward primers and 13 Jbeta reverse primers was used to amplify TCRbeta CDR3 regions. Tofacitinib-treated patients had biopsies at baseline and at 4 and 24 weeks of treatment, with a later scalp biopsy in several patients. RNA came from the PAXgene miRNA kit for fixed scalp, the miRNeasy kit for PBMCs, and the RNeasy kit for mouse skin. Clonality in the scalp was compared among normal scalp (n=4), patchy alopecia areata scalp (n=8), and alopecia totalis/universalis scalp (n=8). High-throughput TCRbeta sequencing was used to examine T cell clonal expansion in alopecia areata in both the C3H/HeJ mouse model and human patients. Patients stayed on tofacitinib for 6 to 18 months and then had 6 months of follow-up off drug so that delayed response and recurrence could be assessed. The research as a whole found: Scalp TCR repertoire analysis is complicated because resident alphabeta T cells in normal human skin are also sequenced, whereas mouse skin is dominated by gammadelta T cells. TCR sequences shared between patients were less clear than in mice, possibly partly because of HLA diversity in the patient population. Higher clonality and more expanded CD8+ clones were observed in lesional scalp than in normal scalp, particularly in alopecia totalis/universalis, a finding suggestive of antigenic drive.

Regarding this clone: The clone's antigen remains unknown. Base qualities are not at hand, and no much larger clone is one base apart.

Read against the paper, the sample's time point label means: baseline before oral tofacitinib. Lesional scalp punch biopsies and peripheral blood were obtained from alopecia areata patients. PBMCs were isolated by density centrifugation and stained for CD3, CD4 and CD8, and CD4+ and CD8+ T cells were sorted on a FACSAria. CDR1 and CDR2 are drawn from the germline V gene: SGHRS, YFSETQ. Trimming at the junction amounts to 4 bases on V and 7 bases on J, and the germline ends lie 20 bases apart. The CDR3 spans 15 residues, from the cysteine through the phenylalanine. CDR3 DNA is the only sequence kept; it has 45 bases, read in frame from the first base. Libraries came from the immunoSEQ multiplex PCR assay. For TCR sequencing, RNA was extracted from every sample and reverse transcribed into cDNA to serve as template. First-strand cDNA was synthesized with SuperScript III using a 2:1 mix of oligo-dT and random hexamers. A synthetic immune receptor repertoire was used to assess amplification bias, and residual bias was removed computationally. On the authors' methods: Raw reads were preprocessed for error removal, and CDR3 was defined according to IMGT conventions as running from the conserved cysteine to phenylalanine. Clonality was computed as 1 minus the Shannon entropy, with the entropy normalized by log2 of the number of productive unique TCRs. Whether scalp clones were CD4 or CD8 was inferred by matching scalp TCRbeta sequences against CD4 and CD8 repertoires sorted from blood. TCRdb provides this immuneACCESS table in a form limited to in-frame rearrangements. Some clones are lacking; in checked studies, under half of them reflect an unresolved V gene, and why the rest are absent is not known. Clonal size and the V and J genes are those of that table, whereas D and trimming came from the DNA. The sample records 100,000 to 150,000 clones, about 50% of which are singletons. The biggest ten clones account for approximately 19% of the sample.

The source of this sequence is a human donor with alopecia areata. This sample comprised CD8+ T cells sorted from blood, obtained at week 0. The rearrangement combines TRBV5-1 with TRBJ1-1, with no confidently assigned D gene. The nucleotide sequence reads as follows: TGCGCCAGCAGCCAGCTCGAGACCGCACCCAATGAAGCTTTCTTT. Its coded protein is CASSQLETAPNEAFF.